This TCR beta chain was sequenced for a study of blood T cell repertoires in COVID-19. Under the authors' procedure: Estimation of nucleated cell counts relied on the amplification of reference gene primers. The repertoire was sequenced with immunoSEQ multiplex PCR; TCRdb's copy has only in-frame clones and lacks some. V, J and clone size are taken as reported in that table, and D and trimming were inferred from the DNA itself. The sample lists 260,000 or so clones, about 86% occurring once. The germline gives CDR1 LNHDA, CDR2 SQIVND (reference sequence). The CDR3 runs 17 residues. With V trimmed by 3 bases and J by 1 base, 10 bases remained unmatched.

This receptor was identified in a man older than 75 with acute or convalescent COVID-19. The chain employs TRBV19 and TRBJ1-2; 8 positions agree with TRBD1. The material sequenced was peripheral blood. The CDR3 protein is CASSMRTGTTLNYGYTF. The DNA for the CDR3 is TGTGCCAGTAGTATGCGGACAGGGACAACTCTTAACTATGGCTACACCTTC.